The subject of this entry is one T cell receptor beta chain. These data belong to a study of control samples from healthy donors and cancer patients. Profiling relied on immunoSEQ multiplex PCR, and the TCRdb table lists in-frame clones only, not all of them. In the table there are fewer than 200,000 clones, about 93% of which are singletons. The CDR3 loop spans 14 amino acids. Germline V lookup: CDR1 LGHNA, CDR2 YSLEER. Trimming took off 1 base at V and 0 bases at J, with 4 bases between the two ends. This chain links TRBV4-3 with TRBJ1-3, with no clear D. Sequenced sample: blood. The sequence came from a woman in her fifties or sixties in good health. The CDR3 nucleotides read TGCGCCAGCAGCCAAGTCCTCTCTGGAAACACCATATATTTT. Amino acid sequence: CASSQVLSGNTIYF.